The next 9 T cell receptor beta chains were all read from a single sample in a study of shared clonotypes between healthy human individuals (dated by TCRdb to the early 2020s). Library creation used the immunoSEQ multiplex PCR assay. The immuneACCESS repertoire file appears here via TCRdb, limited to in-frame rearrangements. These files lack a portion of the clones; in checked studies, under half of the deficit traces to unresolved V genes, and the cause of the others is not known. The sample has about 2.4 million clones on record, over 85% of them singletons. The ten largest make up approximately 0.37% of the sample. The specimen sequenced was naive CD4+ T cells from PBMCs. The cell subset or site label corresponds to: CD45RA+ positively selected. The receptors derive from a young man in good health. Some clones in this sample may be carry-over from other donors' samples.

In this sample, this clone turned up a few times. V is TRBV18 and J is TRBJ1-1; possibly TRBD1 for D (6 bases). From germline, CDR1 is KGHSH and CDR2 LQKENI. The V end was cut by 5 bases, the J end by 9 bases, with 13 bases between. This CDR3 is built from 12 residues. CDR3 in amino acids: CASSGDRFKAFF. The CDR3 DNA reads as TGTGCCAGCTCAGGTGACAGGTTTAAAGCTTTCTTT.

The J gene is TRBJ2-7, the V gene TRBV28; no clear D gene. V lost 6 bases, J lost 2 bases, and 5 bases lay in between. The germline V gene has CDR1 MDHEN and CDR2 SYDVKM. The CDR3 consists of 11 residues. The CDR3 nucleotides read TGTGCCAGCAGGGAAACCTACGAGCAGTACTTC. It specifies CASRETYEQYF.

This chain links TRBV5-1 with TRBJ2-6; maybe TRBD1 (6 bases). There are 18 residues in the CDR3. The V and J ends lost 1 base and 0 bases respectively, with 14 bases between them. CDR1 and CDR2 (germline): SGHRS, YFSETQ. The DNA for the CDR3 is TGCGCCAGCAGCTTGAACGGACAGATTAACTCTGGGGCCAACGTCCTGACTTTC. Its protein is CASSLNGQINSGANVLTF.

CDR3 protein: CASSWKRGDYTDTQYF. The CDR3, as DNA: TGTGCCAGCAGCTGGAAGCGGGGGGACTACACAGATACGCAGTATTTT. This chain joins TRBV5-4 and TRBJ2-3, with TRBD2 matching over 9 bases. Per the germline V gene, CDR1 is SGHNT and CDR2 is YYREEE (reference sequence). After removal of 3 bases from V and 2 bases from J, the junction contained 7 bases not matched to a gene. This CDR3 contains 16 residues.

This clone was seen just once. The V call is TRBV23-1, the J call TRBJ2-7; D is unclear. TRBV23-1 is identified as an open reading frame with a role that is uncertain. The CDR3 runs to 13 residues. Trimming pared 9 bases from V and 0 bases from J, leaving 12 bases between. CDR3 protein: CARVSVNSYEQYF. CDR3 bases: TGCGCCAGGGTGTCAGTTAACTCCTACGAGCAGTACTTC.

Turning to this clone: The same CDR3 arises from other DNA sequences in this sample as well. CDR3 sequence (DNA): TGTGCCAGCAGTCCTTTTACAGAGACCCAGTACTTC. Translation gives CASSPFTETQYF. The V call is TRBV28, the J call TRBJ2-5, with D unclear. There are 12 residues in the CDR3. Germline-derived CDR1 and CDR2 are MDHEN and SYDVKM. Trimming left V 5 bases short and J 4 bases short, with 8 bases between.

Of note for this clone: One end of the junction is discordant with germline, which a read error may explain. The chain links TRBV25-1 to TRBJ1-2; a weak D match, TRBD1 (5 bases). This CDR3 has 13 amino acids. Germline V lookup: CDR1 MGHDK, CDR2 SYGVNS. DNA for the CDR3: TGTGCCAGCAGTGAAGGGGCAGGGATTGGCCACACCTTC. Translating it yields CASSEGAGIGHTF.

This clone was seen once. V gene TRBV28 combines with J gene TRBJ2-7; D is perhaps TRBD2 (5 bases). Looked up from germline, CDR1 is MDHEN and CDR2 is SYDVKM. V lost 2 bases and J 0 bases, leaving 5 bases between the germline ends. The CDR3 is 13 residues long. The CDR3: CASSLRDSYEQYF. Written as DNA, the CDR3 is TGTGCCAGCAGTTTACGGGACTCCTACGAGCAGTACTTC.

The genes are TRBV7-2 and TRBJ2-2; D is unresolved. CDR3 length: 15 residues. Germline loops: CDR1 SGHTA, CDR2 FQGNSA. V was shortened by 5 bases and J by 0 bases, with 10 bases between the two germline ends. CDR3: CASSRRYPNTGELFF. CDR3 bases: TGTGCCAGCAGCAGGCGATACCCGAACACCGGGGAGCTGTTTTTT.